The TCR beta chain under discussion was sequenced for a study of T cells in Graves' hyperthyroidism and ophthalmopathy. Study-wide points: Median prediction lead before ophthalmopathy onset was around 6.9 months with the model. The blood repertoire included most of the expanded thyroid clonotypes above 0.001.

The investigators amplified TCR beta CDR3 regions from RNA transcripts. Initially, a first-round RT-PCR of the TCR CDR3 employed the HTBI primer set. MiXCR, run by TCRdb on the multiplex PCR reads, gives a single entry per CDR3 protein. The sample carries around 690,000 distinct CDR3 sequences, 15% to 20% recorded once. The CDR3 is made up of 16 amino acids. The germline gives CDR1 ENHRY, CDR2 SYGVKD. With 2 bases removed from V and 4 bases from J, the gap between germline ends came to 16 bases. Uncontrolled infection, other autoimmune disease, pregnancy or lactation led to exclusion. In the case of this clonotype: The antigen is unknown.

The chain links TRBV10-3 to TRBJ2-3; TRBD1 or TRBD2 may be the D gene (5 bases each). The specimen was blood. This sequence was found in a man aged 50-60 years with Graves' hyperthyroidism. This CDR3 is CAISEGGTRGADTQYF. The CDR3 nucleotides are TGTGCCATCAGTGAGGGGGGAACCCGGGGCGCAGATACGCAGTATTTT.